A single sample gave rise to the 7 T cell receptor beta chains below, sequenced in a study of blood T cells in healthy people across ages. Together with a sample-barcoded 5' primer, a J-beta primer mix was included in a second PCR lasting 7 to 11 cycles. TCRdb independently ran MiXCR on the 5' RACE reads; one entry per CDR3 protein. Of about 780,000 distinct CDR3 sequences detected, approximately 59% appear once; the ten largest clones hold about 30%. Sequenced input: blood. These receptors were obtained from a man younger than 45 in good health.

The rearrangement uses TRBV3-1 and TRBJ1-2; D perhaps matches TRBD1 (5 bases). The length of the CDR3 is 15 residues. V dropped 1 base and J dropped 6 bases, with 15 bases sitting between them. Germline V gives CDR1 LGHDT, CDR2 YNNKEL (reference sequence). The CDR3 coding sequence is TGTGCCAGCAGCCAAGTGGTTGGGGAAGGGGATGGCTACACCTTC. Its protein is CASSQVVGEGDGYTF.

This clonotype was found a few times. The CDR3 region has the DNA TGCAGCGTTTCACTCGGGGGCACAGATACGCAGTATTTT. Translation: CSVSLGGTDTQYF. The rearrangement links TRBV29-1 to TRBJ2-3; weak D call: TRBD2 (5 bases). The CDR3 sequence is 13 residues long. V lost 5 bases and J 1 base, leaving 10 bases between the germline ends. The V gene's germline CDR1 is SQVTM and CDR2 ANQGSEA.

V gene TRBV6-2 or TRBV6-3 combines with J gene TRBJ2-5; no firm D call. This CDR3 region has 16 residues. V lost 0 bases to trimming and J lost 2 bases, with 13 bases between them. Germline lookup yields CDR1 MNHEY and CDR2 SVGEGT. This CDR3 is CASSYSWSEEQETQYF. CDR3 coding DNA: TGTGCCAGCAGTTACTCATGGTCAGAAGAACAAGAGACCCAGTACTTC.

Points on this clonotype: Being one base from a much bigger clone, this may be a read error. The chain combines TRBV20-1 with TRBJ2-6, with 7 bases aligning to TRBD1. Germline values: CDR1 DFQATT, CDR2 SNEGSKA (reference sequence). This CDR3 region has 14 residues. The V and J ends lost 5 bases and 0 bases, in that order; junction bases with no gene match: 1. The CDR3 DNA follows: TGCAGTGCTCGGACAGGCTCTGGGGCCAACGTCCTGACTTTC. This gives the protein CSARTGSGANVLTF.

The chain employs TRBV7-2 and TRBJ2-7; possibly TRBD2 for D (7 bases). The CDR3 is 15 amino acids. Trimming left V 0 bases short and J 0 bases short, with 9 bases between. Germline-derived CDR1 and CDR2 are SGHTA and FQGNSA. The CDR3 region is CASSLAGGLSYEQYF. CDR3 coding DNA: TGTGCCAGCAGCTTAGCCGGGGGGCTCTCCTACGAGCAGTACTTC.

The chain combines TRBV6-1 with TRBJ2-2; TRBD2 matches 11 bases. Germline-derived CDR1 and CDR2 are MNHNS and SASEGT. The CDR3 extends over 18 amino acids. V lost 6 bases, J lost 5 bases, and 14 bases stayed unmatched. For the CDR3, the DNA is TGTGCCAGCAGAAGGGGGGATAGCGGGGGGGCTGGAACCGGGGAGCTGTTTTTT. It is translated as CASRRGDSGGAGTGELFF.

The V gene is TRBV12-3 or TRBV12-4, the J gene TRBJ2-3; 8 bases are a match to TRBD2. The CDR3 loop spans 14 amino acids. After removal of 7 bases from V and 1 base from J, the junction contained 4 bases not matched to a gene. This CDR3 reads CASKRGGGTDTQYF. In DNA, the CDR3 is TGTGCCAGCAAACGGGGGGGTGGCACAGATACGCAGTATTTT.